The entry below gives a single T cell receptor beta chain sequence along with its context. Trimming took 4 bases from V and 3 from J; bases not matched to a gene: 1. The germline V gene encodes CDR1 MNHNS and CDR2 SASEGT. The CDR3 is made up of 14 amino acids. These data come from a study of T cell changes during pregnancy in multiple sclerosis. Generated by immunoSEQ multiplex PCR, the TCRdb table keeps only in-frame clones and is missing some. The data show roughly 38,000 clones, under 95% seen once. The receptor comes from a female donor in good health, enrolled as a control in a pregnancy study. Sequenced here: peripheral blood, sampled in the third trimester of pregnancy. The chain has TRBV6-1 and TRBJ2-1; 9 nucleotides line up with TRBD2. The CDR3 spells CASSGTSDYNEQFF. Here the CDR3 DNA reads TGTGCCAGCAGTGGGACTAGCGACTACAATGAGCAGTTCTTC.